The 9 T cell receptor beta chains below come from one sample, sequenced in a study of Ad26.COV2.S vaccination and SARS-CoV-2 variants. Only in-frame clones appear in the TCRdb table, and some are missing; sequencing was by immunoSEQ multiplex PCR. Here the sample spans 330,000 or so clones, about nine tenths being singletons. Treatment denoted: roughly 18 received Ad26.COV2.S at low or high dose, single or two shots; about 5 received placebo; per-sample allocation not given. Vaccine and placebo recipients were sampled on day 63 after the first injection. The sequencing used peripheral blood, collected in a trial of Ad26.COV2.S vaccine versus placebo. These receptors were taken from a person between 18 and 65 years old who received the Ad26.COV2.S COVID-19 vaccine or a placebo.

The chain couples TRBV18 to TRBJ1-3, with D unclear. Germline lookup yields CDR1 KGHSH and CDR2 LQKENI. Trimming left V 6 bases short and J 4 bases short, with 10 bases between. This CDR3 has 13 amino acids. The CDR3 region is CASSAGSGNTIYF. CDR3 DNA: TGTGCCAGCTCCGCAGGCTCCGGAAACACCATATATTTT.

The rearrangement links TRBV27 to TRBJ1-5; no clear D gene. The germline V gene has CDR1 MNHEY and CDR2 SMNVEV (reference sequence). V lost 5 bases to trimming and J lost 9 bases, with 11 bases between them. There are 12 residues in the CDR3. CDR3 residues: CASSPERGPQHF. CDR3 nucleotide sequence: TGTGCCAGCAGTCCCGAGCGGGGGCCCCAGCATTTT.

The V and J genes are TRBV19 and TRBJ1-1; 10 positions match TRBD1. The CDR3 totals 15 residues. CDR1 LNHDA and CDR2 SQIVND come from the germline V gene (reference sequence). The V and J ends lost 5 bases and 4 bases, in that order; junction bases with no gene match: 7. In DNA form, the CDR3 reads TGTGCCAGTAGTCCCTGGGACAGGGGCGGCACTGAAGCTTTCTTT. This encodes CASSPWDRGGTEAFF.

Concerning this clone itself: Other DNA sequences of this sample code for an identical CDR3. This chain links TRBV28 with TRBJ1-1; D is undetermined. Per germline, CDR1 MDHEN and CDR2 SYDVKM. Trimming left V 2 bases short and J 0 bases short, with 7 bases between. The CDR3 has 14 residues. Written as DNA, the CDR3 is TGTGCCAGCAGTTTACGGAGGCTGAACACTGAAGCTTTCTTT. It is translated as CASSLRRLNTEAFF.

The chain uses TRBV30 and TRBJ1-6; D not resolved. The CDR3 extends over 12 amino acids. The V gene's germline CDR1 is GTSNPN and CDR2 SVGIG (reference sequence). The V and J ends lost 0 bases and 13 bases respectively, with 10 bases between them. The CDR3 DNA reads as TGTGCCTGGAGTGTATTCGAGACGCCCCTCCACTTT. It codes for CAWSVFETPLHF.

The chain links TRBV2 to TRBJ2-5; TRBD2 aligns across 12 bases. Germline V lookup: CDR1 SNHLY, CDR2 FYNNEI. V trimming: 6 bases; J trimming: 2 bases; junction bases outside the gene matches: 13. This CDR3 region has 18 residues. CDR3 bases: TGTGCCAGCAGCGACCCTGCGGGACTAGCGGGTATTCAAGAGACCCAGTACTTC. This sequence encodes CASSDPAGLAGIQETQYF. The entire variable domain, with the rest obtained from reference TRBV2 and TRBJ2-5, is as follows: EPEVTQTPSHQVTQMGQEVILRCVPISNHLYFYWYRQILGQKVEFLVSFYNNEISEKSEIFDDQFSVERPDGSNFTLKIRSTKLEDSAMYFCASSDPAGLAGIQETQYFGPGTRLLVL.

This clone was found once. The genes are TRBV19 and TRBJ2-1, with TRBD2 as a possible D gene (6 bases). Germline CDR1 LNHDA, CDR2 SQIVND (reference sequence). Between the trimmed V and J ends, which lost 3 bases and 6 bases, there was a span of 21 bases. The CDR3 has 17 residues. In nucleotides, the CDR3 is TGTGCCAGTAGTATGTTCGGCGGTAGCGGAGACTCCAATGAGCAGTTCTTC. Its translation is CASSMFGGSGDSNEQFF.

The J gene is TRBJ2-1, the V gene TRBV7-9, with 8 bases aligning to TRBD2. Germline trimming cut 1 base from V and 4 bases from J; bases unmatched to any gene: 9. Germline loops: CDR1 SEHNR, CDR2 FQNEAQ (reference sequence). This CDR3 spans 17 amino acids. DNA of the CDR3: TGTGCCAGCAGCTTAGAGCCTGCTAGCGGGCCTTACAATGAGCAGTTCTTC. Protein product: CASSLEPASGPYNEQFF.

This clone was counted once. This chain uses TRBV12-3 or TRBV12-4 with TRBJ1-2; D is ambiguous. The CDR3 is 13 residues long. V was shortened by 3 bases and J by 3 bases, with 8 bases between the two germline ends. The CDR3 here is CASSFRWDYGYTF. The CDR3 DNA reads TGTGCCAGCAGTTTCAGGTGGGACTATGGCTACACCTTC.